This passage covers 18 T cell receptor beta chains from one sample sequenced in a study of cytomegalovirus exposure and HLA in healthy donors. Both 60 Vbeta primers and 13 Jbeta primers went into the PCR. Data came from immunoSEQ multiplex PCR; TCRdb stores just in-frame clones and leaves some out. Of more than 95,000 clones in the sample, 70% to 85% were seen once. Sequencing was performed on PBMCs. These receptor sequences come from a woman aged 45-59 years in good health and CMV-seropositive.

This chain connects TRBV19 to TRBJ1-2; weak D call: TRBD1 (6 bases). CDR1 is LNHDA and CDR2 is SQIVND in the germline V gene (reference sequence). The CDR3 length is 16 residues. V lost 0 bases, J lost 5 bases, and 16 bases lay in between. The CDR3 DNA is TGTGCCAGTAGTATAGATTCGTTCGGACAGCTATATGGCTACACCTTC. Translated: CASSIDSFGQLYGYTF.

The chain joins TRBV30 to TRBJ2-6, with 7 nucleotides matching TRBD1. V was pared by 0 bases and J by 5 bases, with 7 bases of the junction left unmatched. Germline assignment: CDR1 GTSNPN and CDR2 SVGIG (reference sequence). This CDR3 has 16 amino acids. CDR3 sequence: CAWSVLGTARANVLTF. Here the CDR3 DNA reads TGTGCCTGGAGTGTCTTAGGGACAGCGCGGGCCAACGTCCTGACTTTC. The full variable domain, in which reference TRBV30 and TRBJ2-6 provide the parts outside the CDR3, is SQTIHQWPATLVQPVGSPLSLECTVEGTSNPNLYWYRQAAGRGLQLLFYSVGIGQISSEVPQNLSASRPQDRQFILSSKKLLLSDSGFYLCAWSVLGTARANVLTFGAGSRLTVL.

The V and J genes are TRBV5-1 and TRBJ1-6, with 9 bases that match TRBD1. The V and J ends lost 0 bases and 9 bases, in that order; junction bases with no gene match: 10. The CDR3 is made up of 17 amino acids. Germline V gene lookup returns CDR1 SGHRS and CDR2 YFSETQ. The CDR3, as DNA: TGCGCCAGCAGCTTGGCCGCGGGACAGGGAAAAGGTTCACCCCTCCACTTT. Translated: CASSLAAGQGKGSPLHF.

This sequence joins TRBV6-1 and TRBJ1-1; D remains ambiguous. V lost 8 bases and J 0 bases, leaving 10 bases between the germline ends. Germline assignment: CDR1 MNHNS and CDR2 SASEGT. The CDR3 has 13 amino acids. In nucleotides, the CDR3 is TGTGCCAGCCGTCAGGCGTTGAACACTGAAGCTTTCTTT. Translating gives CASRQALNTEAFF.

The gene calls are TRBV6-7 and TRBJ2-3; D might be TRBD1 (5 bases). Being an ORF, TRBV6-7 has a function that is uncertain. The CDR3 extends over 15 amino acids. With 6 bases removed from V and 0 bases from J, the gap between germline ends came to 13 bases. CDR3 sequence: CASSLVDTSTDTQYF. The CDR3 nucleotides read TGTGCCAGCAGCCTCGTGGACACTAGCACAGATACGCAGTATTTT.

The chain recombines TRBV28 with TRBJ2-5; D unresolved. The CDR3 has 15 residues. Germline CDR1 reads MDHEN; CDR2 reads SYDVKM. Between the trimmed V and J ends, which lost 3 bases and 1 base, there was a span of 12 bases. CDR3: CASSLRREAQETQYF. CDR3 DNA: TGTGCCAGCAGTTTGAGGAGAGAGGCCCAAGAGACCCAGTACTTC. The full variable domain, rest sourced from reference TRBV28 and TRBJ2-5, is DVKVTQSSRYLVKRTGEKVFLECVQDMDHENMFWYRQDPGLGLRLIYFSYDVKMKEKGDIPEGYSVSREKKERFSLILESASTNQTSMYLCASSLRREAQETQYFGPGTRLLVL.

This clone has just a few counts. J is TRBJ2-6 and V is TRBV13; a weak D match, TRBD1 (5 bases). Trimming took 3 bases from V and 1 from J, leaving 10 bases between them. CDR3 length: 16 amino acids. Germline values: CDR1 PRHDT, CDR2 FYEKMQ (reference sequence). The CDR3 spells CASSFQGRSGANVLTF. For the CDR3, the DNA is TGTGCCAGCAGCTTTCAGGGCAGGTCTGGGGCCAACGTCCTGACTTTC.

This clone has only one observation. This chain connects TRBV7-2 to TRBJ1-2, with D unresolved. Between the trimmed V and J ends, which lost 5 bases and 2 bases, there was a span of 15 bases. Germline CDR1 is SGHTA and CDR2 is FQGNSA. This CDR3 region has 15 residues. CDR3 nucleotides: TGTGCCAGCAGCCCACGCCCGGGAGGGAACTATGGCTACACCTTC. Its protein is CASSPRPGGNYGYTF.

This clone has more than one count but fewer than ten. V gene TRBV7-2 combines with J gene TRBJ2-7; 7 bases map to TRBD2. The germline V gene has CDR1 SGHTA and CDR2 FQGNSA. The CDR3 contains 15 residues. Trimming at V came to 10 bases and at J to 2 bases, leaving 14 bases not matched to a gene. The CDR3 nucleotides read TGTGCCAATGGGGAGAGCGGGAAATCTGCCTACGAGCAGTACTTC. Amino acid sequence: CANGESGKSAYEQYF.

This chain connects TRBV29-1 to TRBJ1-2, with TRBD1 identical over 11 bases. The germline V gene encodes CDR1 SQVTM and CDR2 ANQGSEA. Trimming cost V 6 bases and J 7 bases; bases outside gene matches: 10. This CDR3 is 14 amino acids long. CDR3 coding DNA: TGCAGCGTCGCTGGACAGGGGGCCACTAGTGGCTACACCTTC. Residues: CSVAGQGATSGYTF.

The CDR3 here is CASRIQGIGNQPQHF. In DNA form, the CDR3 reads TGTGCCAGCAGGATACAGGGGATCGGCAATCAGCCCCAGCATTTT. This chain joins TRBV2 and TRBJ1-5; TRBD1 matches 7 bases. The J segment lost 2 bases and the V segment lost 6 bases, leaving 7 bases of the junction unmatched. Germline V gives CDR1 SNHLY, CDR2 FYNNEI. The CDR3 has 15 amino acids.

The rearrangement uses TRBV7-9 and TRBJ1-1; no reliable D call. CDR1 SEHNR and CDR2 FQNEAQ come from the germline V gene (reference sequence). CDR3 length: 12 residues. The ends were cut back, 6 bases at V and 1 base at J, with 6 bases in the middle. CDR3 in DNA: TGTGCCAGCAGTCCACAGAACACTGAAGCTTTCTTT. Translation: CASSPQNTEAFF.

Written as DNA, the CDR3 is TGTGCCAGCAGCCCTGAGACTAGCGACCCCGGGGAGCAGTACTTC. This translates into CASSPETSDPGEQYF. The chain employs TRBV9 and TRBJ2-7, with TRBD2 matching 8 bases. The germline V gene has CDR1 SGDLS and CDR2 YYNGEE. The CDR3 sequence is 15 residues long. V gave up 4 bases and J gave up 7 bases; unmatched junction bases: 13.

V gene TRBV25-1 combines with J gene TRBJ1-6, with TRBD1 matching 8 bases. J gave up 10 bases and V 1 base, and 6 bases lay outside the gene matches. Germline-derived CDR1 and CDR2 are MGHDK and SYGVNS. The CDR3 contains 15 residues. CDR3 in amino acids: CASSESLQGDSPLHF. The CDR3, as DNA: TGTGCCAGCAGTGAATCTCTACAGGGGGACTCACCCCTCCACTTT.

The chain carries TRBV15 and TRBJ2-7; 8 nucleotides line up with TRBD1. The CDR3 extends over 15 amino acids. Unmatched junction bases numbered 2, after V lost 1 base and J lost 0 bases. Looked up from germline, CDR1 is LNHNV and CDR2 is YYDKDF (reference sequence). Written as DNA, the CDR3 is TGTGCCACCAGCAGAGGACAGGGGCTCTCCTACGAGCAGTACTTC. It specifies CATSRGQGLSYEQYF.

The chain uses TRBV7-9 and TRBJ1-1; D unclear. This CDR3 is 13 amino acids long. V was cut by 8 bases and J by 4 bases, with 14 bases left in between. The germline V gene encodes CDR1 SEHNR and CDR2 FQNEAQ (reference sequence). The CDR3 region is CASQLSASTEAFF. The CDR3, as DNA: TGTGCCAGCCAATTAAGCGCATCCACTGAAGCTTTCTTT.

This rearrangement joins TRBV20-1 to TRBJ1-4, with no clear D. CDR1 and CDR2 from the germline V gene are DFQATT and SNEGSKA (reference sequence). V was shortened by 3 bases and J by 6 bases, with 2 bases between the two germline ends. This CDR3 comprises 10 residues. The CDR3 spells CSASDEKLFF. In DNA form, the CDR3 reads TGCAGTGCTAGCGATGAAAAACTGTTTTTT.

The J gene is TRBJ1-3, the V gene TRBV28; a possible D gene is TRBD1 (6 bases). From germline, CDR1 is MDHEN and CDR2 SYDVKM. With 6 bases removed from V and 10 bases from J, the gap between germline ends came to 22 bases. The CDR3 totals 15 residues. The CDR3 nucleotides read TGTGCCAGCAGACCACTGGGCGGGGGCGAGGATACCATATATTTT. Translation: CASRPLGGGEDTIYF. The whole variable domain, filled in from reference TRBV28 and TRBJ1-3, reads DVKVTQSSRYLVKRTGEKVFLECVQDMDHENMFWYRQDPGLGLRLIYFSYDVKMKEKGDIPEGYSVSREKKERFSLILESASTNQTSMYLCASRPLGGGEDTIYFGEGSWLTVV.